The next 14 T cell receptor beta chains were all read from a single sample in a study of B cell selection in AIRE deficiency (dated by TCRdb to between 2019 and 2020). For sorting, regulatory T cells were defined as CD4+CD25hiCD127low/negative cells. The library was built by means of the immunoSEQ multiplex PCR assay. Here the immuneACCESS table is served through TCRdb, limited to in-frame sequences with V and J called. Missing clones are a known gap in these copies; in checked studies unresolved V genes cover under half, and the rest lacks a known reason. The sample table holds 28,000 or so clones, of which 92% were seen once. The ten top clones hold about 1.1% of the sample. Input material: CD4+CD25+ Tregs sorted from PBMCs. The receptors were sampled from a human donor in good health.

The chain uses TRBV27 and TRBJ2-6, with 7 bases lining up with TRBD1. CDR3 length: 18 amino acids. Germline V gene lookup returns CDR1 MNHEY and CDR2 SMNVEV (reference sequence). Germline trimming cut 6 bases from V and 2 bases from J; bases unmatched to any gene: 13. In DNA, the CDR3 is TGTGCCAGCAGAAGCCAGACAGGGAAAGGTACTGGGGCCAACGTCCTGACTTTC. This sequence encodes CASRSQTGKGTGANVLTF.

The chain couples TRBV7-8 to TRBJ1-2; TRBD1 might be the D (6 bases). The germline V gene has CDR1 SGHVS and CDR2 FQNEAQ. Trimming removed 0 bases from V and 8 bases from J, with 13 bases in between. The CDR3 covers 14 residues. CDR3 sequence (DNA): TGTGCCAGCAGCTTAGCTTTCCAGGGGAGAGGCTACACCTTC. This sequence encodes CASSLAFQGRGYTF.

The chain combines TRBV9 with TRBJ2-3; D unclear. Germline loops: CDR1 SGDLS, CDR2 YYNGEE. CDR3 length: 14 amino acids. V was clipped by 3 bases and J by 4 bases, with 12 bases between them. The CDR3 region has the DNA TGTGCCAGCAGCGCTACCCCATCCCCAGATACGCAGTATTTT. It specifies CASSATPSPDTQYF.

This chain links TRBV29-1 with TRBJ1-3; D is uncertain. Germline V gives CDR1 SQVTM, CDR2 ANQGSEA. V gave up 4 bases and J gave up 2 bases, with 6 bases separating them. There are 12 residues in the CDR3. CDR3 protein: CSVGAPGNTIYF. The CDR3 coding sequence is TGCAGCGTTGGGGCGCCTGGAAACACCATATATTTT.

The chain links TRBV10-2 to TRBJ2-3; 8 positions agree with TRBD2. Germline V gene data show CDR1 as WSHSY and CDR2 as SAAADI. V was clipped by 5 bases and J by 6 bases; unmatched bases: 10. CDR3 length: 15 residues. The CDR3 DNA reads as TGCGCCAGCAGTTCATCGGGACTAGAGGTGGATACGCAGTATTTT. Amino acids: CASSSSGLEVDTQYF.

V and J are TRBV5-4 and TRBJ2-7; 9 bases match TRBD1. The germline CDR1 and CDR2 sequences are SGHNT and YYREEE (reference sequence). Trimming took 5 bases from V and 2 from J; bases not matched to a gene: 8. The CDR3 runs 15 residues. This CDR3 is CASSPGQGDPYEQYF. Written as DNA, the CDR3 is TGTGCCAGCAGTCCGGGACAGGGAGATCCCTACGAGCAGTACTTC.

The chain recombines TRBV5-1 with TRBJ1-2; a possible D gene is TRBD1 (5 bases). V lost 0 bases to trimming and J lost 5 bases, with 11 bases between them. CDR1 SGHRS and CDR2 YFSETQ come from the germline V gene. The CDR3 extends over 14 amino acids. The CDR3 loop is CASSLARVDYGYTF. CDR3 nucleotides: TGCGCCAGCAGCTTGGCCAGGGTGGATTATGGCTACACCTTC.

This chain uses TRBV5-1 with TRBJ2-7, with 12 bases lining up with TRBD2. V shed 1 base, J shed 7 bases, and the junction held 6 bases outside the gene matches. CDR1 is SGHRS and CDR2 is YFSETQ in the germline V gene. The length of the CDR3 is 15 residues. CDR3 protein: CASSLYLAGGLEQYF. The CDR3 region has the DNA TGCGCCAGCAGCTTGTATCTAGCGGGGGGGCTTGAGCAGTACTTC.

The chain recombines TRBV19 with TRBJ2-7, with 8 bases that match TRBD1. Germline V lookup: CDR1 LNHDA, CDR2 SQIVND (reference sequence). V dropped 4 bases and J dropped 2; count of bases not matched to a gene: 4. The CDR3 runs to 14 residues. CDR3 DNA sequence: TGTGCCAGTAGTACGGACAGGGCCCCCTACGAGCAGTACTTC. Translating it yields CASSTDRAPYEQYF.

The chain employs TRBV5-1 and TRBJ1-1; D gene unclear. V lost 2 bases to trimming and J lost 0 bases, with 5 bases between them. The V gene's germline CDR1 is SGHRS and CDR2 YFSETQ. The CDR3 is made up of 13 amino acids. The CDR3 region has the DNA TGCGCCAGCAGCTTCCAGTTGAACACTGAAGCTTTCTTT. The encoded protein is CASSFQLNTEAFF.

The chain recombines TRBV18 with TRBJ2-7; 9 nucleotides align to TRBD1. This CDR3 contains 15 residues. V shed 3 bases and J 0 bases; nucleotides not matched to a gene: 3. Germline CDR1 and CDR2: KGHSH and LQKENI. DNA of the CDR3: TGTGCCAGCTCACCCGGGACAGGGTCCTCCTACGAGCAGTACTTC. Amino acids: CASSPGTGSSYEQYF.

V and J are TRBV7-9 and TRBJ2-5, with D perhaps TRBD1 or TRBD2 (5 bases each). Trimming took off 1 base at V and 5 bases at J, with 11 bases between the two ends. The CDR3 loop spans 14 amino acids. Looked up from germline, CDR1 is SEHNR and CDR2 is FQNEAQ (reference sequence). The CDR3 loop reads CASSLGGVDETQYF. The CDR3, as DNA: TGTGCCAGCAGCTTAGGAGGGGTGGATGAGACCCAGTACTTC. The complete variable domain, with remaining parts taken from reference TRBV7-9 and TRBJ2-5, reads DTGVSQNPRHKITKRGQNVTFRCDPISEHNRLYWYRQTLGQGPEFLTYFQNEAQLEKSRLLSDRFSAERPKGSFSTLEIQRTEQGDSAMYLCASSLGGVDETQYFGPGTRLLVL.

The chain has TRBV6-6 and TRBJ2-2; tentatively, D is TRBD2 (5 bases). CDR1 MNHNY and CDR2 SVGAGI come from the germline V gene (reference sequence). The CDR3 is 14 residues long. Trimming pared 5 bases from V and 4 bases from J, leaving 11 bases between. This CDR3 reads CASSRGIVTGELFF. The DNA of the CDR3 is TGTGCCAGCAGTAGAGGGATCGTCACCGGGGAGCTGTTTTTT.

The V gene is TRBV28, the J gene TRBJ1-5, with unresolved D. CDR1 MDHEN and CDR2 SYDVKM come from the germline V gene. V was trimmed by 3 bases and J by 7 bases, leaving 13 bases between them. The CDR3 spans 14 residues. This CDR3 is CASSFPSTLQPQHF. Written as DNA, the CDR3 is TGTGCCAGCAGTTTCCCCTCCACTTTACAGCCCCAGCATTTT.